The 27 T cell receptor beta chains presented below share a single source sample, sequenced in a study of blood T cell repertoires in COVID-19 (dated by TCRdb to the early 2020s). Libraries were made using the immunoSEQ multiplex PCR assay. Drawn from immuneACCESS, this table holds only the in-frame rearrangements with V and J called that TCRdb kept. Clones are partly lost; checked studies trace under half to an unresolved V gene and leave the rest unexplained. The sample profile shows fewer than 70,000 clones; 85% to 90% of them were found once. The ten most abundant clones make up roughly 2.7% of the sample. Sequencing was done on a sample of peripheral blood. The source of these receptors is a man aged 50 to 59 with acute or convalescent COVID-19.

The chain carries TRBV30 and TRBJ1-6; 8 nucleotides line up with TRBD1. The germline V gene has CDR1 GTSNPN and CDR2 SVGIG (reference sequence). CDR3 length: 15 residues. V was pared by 4 bases and J by 6 bases, with 8 bases of the junction left unmatched. CDR3 protein: CAWTGGQVVNSPLHF. For the CDR3, the DNA is TGTGCCTGGACAGGGGGCCAAGTCGTTAATTCACCCCTCCACTTT.

The chain has TRBV10-2 and TRBJ1-5, with TRBD1 matching over 7 bases. The CDR3 has 19 amino acids. Trimming removed 7 bases from V and 8 bases from J; junction bases left unmatched: 26. Germline assignment: CDR1 WSHSY and CDR2 SAAADI. CDR3 residues: CASTPSRGDSLWAGEPQHF. CDR3 DNA: TGCGCCAGCACCCCCTCGAGGGGGGACAGCCTTTGGGCCGGGGAGCCCCAGCATTTT.

The chain carries TRBV6-1 and TRBJ1-2; D is ambiguous. CDR1 and CDR2 from the germline V gene are MNHNS and SASEGT. V lost 2 bases and J lost 0, with 7 bases in between. This CDR3 comprises 14 residues. CDR3 DNA sequence: TGTGCCAGCAGTGAACCTCGGGCTAACTATGGCTACACCTTC. It codes for CASSEPRANYGYTF.

As for this clone: Its ends do not fully match the called genes, so a read error is possible. This chain connects TRBV19 to TRBJ1-5; D might be TRBD1 (5 bases). Germline-derived CDR1 and CDR2 are LNHDA and SQIVND (reference sequence). The CDR3 loop spans 13 amino acids. CDR3 sequence (DNA): TGTGCAAGTAGCGGGGGATCGAGTCAGCCCCAGCATTTT. It is translated as CASSGGSSQPQHF.

The rearrangement links TRBV19 to TRBJ2-1; 11 nucleotides match TRBD1. There are 14 residues in the CDR3. V gave up 4 bases and J gave up 7 bases; unmatched junction bases: 3. CDR1 is LNHDA and CDR2 is SQIVND in the germline V gene (reference sequence). The CDR3 bases are TGTGCCAGTAGTAAAGGACAGGGGGCAAATGAGCAGTTCTTC. Translated, it gives CASSKGQGANEQFF.

This chain uses TRBV2 with TRBJ2-3; TRBD2 agrees at 11 bases. The ends lost 6 bases at V and 4 bases at J; junction bases unmatched: 9. This CDR3 is built from 16 residues. Germline CDR1 SNHLY, CDR2 FYNNEI. The CDR3 sequence: CASRLTSGTQADTQYF. CDR3 DNA: TGTGCCAGCAGGCTGACTAGCGGGACCCAGGCAGATACGCAGTATTTT.

The chain carries TRBV29-1 and TRBJ1-5; 7 nucleotides align to TRBD1. The V segment lost 5 bases and the J segment 5 bases; nucleotides outside the gene matches: 3. CDR3 length: 12 residues. Germline V lookup: CDR1 SQVTM, CDR2 ANQGSEA. Here the CDR3 DNA reads TGCAGCGTTCGGACAGGAGATCAGCCCCAGCATTTT. Amino acids: CSVRTGDQPQHF.

The V call is TRBV29-1, the J call TRBJ2-2, with 10 bases matching TRBD2. Germline V gene sequence: CDR1 SQVTM, CDR2 ANQGSEA. This CDR3 region has 15 residues. The V and J ends lost 7 bases and 6 bases, in that order; junction bases with no gene match: 11. The CDR3 region is CSAQTSGIMSGELFF. In nucleotides, the CDR3 is TGCAGCGCACAAACTAGCGGGATTATGTCCGGGGAGCTGTTTTTT.

As concerns this clone: The junction and the germline gene differ at one end; a read error may be behind it. This chain joins TRBV7-8 and TRBJ2-2, with D possibly matching TRBD2 (5 bases). The CDR3 covers 17 residues. The germline CDR1 and CDR2 sequences are SGHVS and FQNEAQ. The CDR3 bases are TGTGCCAGCAGCCCCCAGCGGACGAGGACGAACTCCGGGGAGCTGTTTTTT. Protein sequence: CASSPQRTRTNSGELFF.

The chain employs TRBV6-2 or TRBV6-3 and TRBJ1-5; 10 bases agree with TRBD1. This CDR3 has 14 residues. The junction had 4 bases not matched to a gene; V was cut back by 6 bases and J by 5 bases. Germline values: CDR1 MNHEY, CDR2 SVGEGT. CDR3 nucleotides: TGTGCCAGCAGCAGGGACAGGGGAGATCAGCCCCAGCATTTT. This gives the protein CASSRDRGDQPQHF.

The chain uses TRBV4-1 and TRBJ2-7, with TRBD1 identical over 10 bases. CDR1 MGHRA and CDR2 YSYEKL come from the germline V gene. With V trimmed by 3 bases and J by 1 base, 3 bases remained unmatched. This CDR3 is 15 amino acids long. CDR3 DNA: TGCGCCAGCAGCCAGGGGACAGGGGTGTCCTACGAGCAGTACTTC. Translating gives CASSQGTGVSYEQYF.

This clone was observed a few times. The gene calls are TRBV11-3 and TRBJ1-2, with D possibly matching TRBD1 (5 bases). CDR3 length: 13 amino acids. Trimming pared 7 bases from V and 6 bases from J, leaving 15 bases between. In germline, CDR1 is SGHNT, CDR2 YENEEA. The CDR3 coding sequence is TGTGCCAGCAACCAGACAGTCAATGATGGCTACACCTTC. Amino acids: CASNQTVNDGYTF.

The rearrangement joins TRBV29-1 to TRBJ1-2, with 9 bases lining up with TRBD1. CDR1 and CDR2 from the germline V gene are SQVTM and ANQGSEA. This CDR3 comprises 13 residues. The J segment lost 9 bases and the V segment lost 7 bases, leaving 12 bases of the junction unmatched. The DNA for the CDR3 is TGCAGCGCCCCGGACAGGGGTTCTTTGAGCTACACCTTC. The encoded protein is CSAPDRGSLSYTF.

On this clone: The same CDR3 arises from other DNA sequences in this sample as well. The rearrangement uses TRBV7-2 and TRBJ1-1; a weak D match, TRBD1 (6 bases). V lost 5 bases and J lost 0, with 13 bases in between. The CDR3 contains 15 residues. Germline CDR1 SGHTA, CDR2 FQGNSA. This CDR3 reads CASSPQGQLNTEAFF. Here the CDR3 DNA reads TGTGCCAGCAGCCCCCAAGGACAGTTGAACACTGAAGCTTTCTTT. Full variable domain (missing parts from reference TRBV7-2 and TRBJ1-1): GAGVSQSPSNKVTEKGKDVELRCDPISGHTALYWYRQSLGQGLEFLIYFQGNSAPDKSGLPSDRFSAERTGGSVSTLTIQRTQQEDSAVYLCASSPQGQLNTEAFFGQGTRLTVV.

The chain combines TRBV6-1 with TRBJ2-7; D not resolved. Germline V lookup: CDR1 MNHNS, CDR2 SASEGT. CDR3 length: 14 residues. The germline V and J ends were trimmed by 1 base and 6 bases, with 13 bases remaining between them. The CDR3 is CASSEGAGVIEQYV. The CDR3 nucleotides read TGTGCCAGCAGTGAAGGGGCAGGTGTCATCGAGCAGTACGTC.

This chain connects TRBV9 to TRBJ1-1, with 7 bases identical to TRBD1. With V trimmed by 3 bases and J by 4 bases, 12 bases remained unmatched. The CDR3 has 16 amino acids. Germline V gene data show CDR1 as SGDLS and CDR2 as YYNGEE. The CDR3 DNA reads as TGTGCCAGCAGCGCCTCCCGGACAGGTGGGGCCACTGAAGCTTTCTTT. Its translation is CASSASRTGGATEAFF.

The chain employs TRBV4-3 and TRBJ1-3; TRBD1 is a possible D gene (6 bases). Germline assignment: CDR1 LGHNA and CDR2 YSLEER. The CDR3 spans 15 residues. V lost 4 bases and J 2 bases, leaving 12 bases between the germline ends. CDR3 sequence: CASSRFQGPGNTIYF. In DNA form, the CDR3 reads TGCGCCAGCAGCCGGTTTCAGGGGCCTGGAAACACCATATATTTT.

The chain is built from TRBV5-1 and TRBJ1-1; D might be TRBD1 (5 bases). The V gene lost 4 bases and the J gene lost 5 bases, with 9 bases spanning the gap. Germline values: CDR1 SGHRS, CDR2 YFSETQ. CDR3 size: 12 residues. The CDR3 DNA follows: TGCGCCAGCAGCCCAGGGTGGACTGAAGCTTTCTTT. This translates into CASSPGWTEAFF.

The chain joins TRBV5-1 to TRBJ1-1; TRBD1 matches 9 bases. Trimming cost V 4 bases and J 4 bases; bases outside gene matches: 11. The CDR3 sequence is 16 residues long. The germline V gene has CDR1 SGHRS and CDR2 YFSETQ. As DNA, the CDR3 is TGCGCCAGCAGCCATGACAGGGGGTTATTGGGCACTGAAGCTTTCTTT. This sequence encodes CASSHDRGLLGTEAFF.

V gene TRBV7-9 combines with J gene TRBJ1-2; perhaps TRBD1 as D (5 bases). The CDR3 has 15 amino acids. Per the germline V gene, CDR1 is SEHNR and CDR2 is FQNEAQ (reference sequence). The V and J ends lost 0 bases and 5 bases respectively, with 13 bases between them. The CDR3 coding sequence is TGTGCCAGCAGCTTAGCGGAGCCAGGGTGGTATGGCTACACCTTC. It specifies CASSLAEPGWYGYTF.

This clone was seen a single time. The chain recombines TRBV7-2 with TRBJ1-4; D is unresolved. Germline values: CDR1 SGHTA, CDR2 FQGNSA. The CDR3 totals 15 residues. V lost 2 bases and J lost 5, with 12 bases in between. The CDR3 DNA follows: TGTGCCAGCAGCTTATTGGGGAGGCAGAATGAAAAACTGTTTTTT. Translated: CASSLLGRQNEKLFF.

This chain connects TRBV30 to TRBJ2-5, with TRBD2 as a possible D gene (5 bases). Per germline, CDR1 GTSNPN and CDR2 SVGIG (reference sequence). This CDR3 contains 14 residues. Between the trimmed V and J ends, which lost 5 bases and 1 base, there was a span of 14 bases. CDR3 coding DNA: TGTGCCTGGGGACGAGGGCGAATCCAAGAGACCCAGTACTTC. This translates into CAWGRGRIQETQYF.

This sequence joins TRBV28 and TRBJ2-1; 9 nucleotides align to TRBD2. This CDR3 has 15 residues. Trimming took 6 bases from V and 5 from J; bases not matched to a gene: 8. From germline, CDR1 is MDHEN and CDR2 SYDVKM. CDR3 region: CASRELAGGHNEQFF. In DNA form, the CDR3 reads TGTGCCAGCAGAGAGCTGGCGGGAGGGCACAATGAGCAGTTCTTC.

V usage is TRBV7-2 and J usage is TRBJ1-5; 9 nucleotides match TRBD1. The CDR3 runs to 16 residues. With 5 bases clipped from V and 2 bases from J, the junction kept 7 bases outside the gene matches. Germline V CDR1 and CDR2: SGHTA, FQGNSA. CDR3 bases: TGTGCCAGCAGCCACGGGACAGGGTTTGGCAATCAGCCCCAGCATTTT. It codes for CASSHGTGFGNQPQHF.

The V and J genes are TRBV7-9 and TRBJ1-1, with 9 bases aligning to TRBD1. Germline trimming cut 5 bases from V and 4 bases from J; bases unmatched to any gene: 5. Germline CDR1 is SEHNR and CDR2 is FQNEAQ (reference sequence). CDR3 length: 14 amino acids. The CDR3 loop reads CASSNRDRVTEAFF. The CDR3 bases are TGTGCCAGCAGCAACCGGGACAGGGTCACTGAAGCTTTCTTT.

The CDR3 is CASTKDRVAGGYTF. CDR3 in DNA: TGTGCCAGCACAAAGGACAGGGTGGCGGGAGGCTACACCTTC. V usage is TRBV2 and J usage is TRBJ1-2; 8 nucleotides agree with TRBD1. There are 14 residues in the CDR3. The trim removed 7 bases at V and 8 bases at J, leaving 12 bases unmatched. Germline CDR1 is SNHLY and CDR2 is FYNNEI. The entire variable domain, with the rest obtained from reference TRBV2 and TRBJ1-2, is as follows: EPEVTQTPSHQVTQMGQEVILRCVPISNHLYFYWYRQILGQKVEFLVSFYNNEISEKSEIFDDQFSVERPDGSNFTLKIRSTKLEDSAMYFCASTKDRVAGGYTFGSGTRLTVV.

The CDR3 coding sequence is TGTGCCAGCAGCCAAGATCCGGGGGGGAGGGCACGCACCGGGGAGCTGTTTTTT. It specifies CASSQDPGGRARTGELFF. The chain is built from TRBV3-1 (or the pseudogene TRBV3-2) and TRBJ2-2; 8 bases match TRBD2. Trimming removed 0 bases from V and 4 bases from J; junction bases left unmatched: 10. This CDR3 spans 18 amino acids. In germline, CDR1 is LGHDT, CDR2 YNNKEL (reference sequence).